Sequencing of this T cell receptor beta chain was carried out in a study of CD8 T cells in Susac syndrome. Overall study context: There were Susac syndrome patients who were therapy-naive at blood draw, others on corticosteroids, and others on intravenous immunoglobulin alone.

In Susac syndrome patients, recently defined diagnostic criteria for definite or probable disease were met. The CDR3 has 13 residues. V lost 0 bases and J lost 7, with 9 bases in between. Germline values: CDR1 SGHAT, CDR2 FQNNGV. RNA amounts of 0.5 to 1 ug underwent reverse transcription with random hexamers. The authors amplified TCR beta CDR3 across 54 Vbeta and 13 Jbeta using immunoSEQ multiplex PCR. MiXCR was run by TCRdb on the immunoSEQ multiplex PCR reads, yielding one entry per CDR3 protein. The data contain under 250,000 distinct CDR3 sequences, 94% of them singletons. This receptor was identified in a human donor with Susac syndrome. The chain couples TRBV11-2 to TRBJ1-2, with D tentatively TRBD1 (6 bases). The sequenced sample consisted of CD4+ T cells from PBMCs. Here the CDR3 reads CASSLDPGVGYTF. In nucleotides, the CDR3 is TGTGCCAGCAGCTTAGATCCAGGGGTTGGCTACACCTTC.